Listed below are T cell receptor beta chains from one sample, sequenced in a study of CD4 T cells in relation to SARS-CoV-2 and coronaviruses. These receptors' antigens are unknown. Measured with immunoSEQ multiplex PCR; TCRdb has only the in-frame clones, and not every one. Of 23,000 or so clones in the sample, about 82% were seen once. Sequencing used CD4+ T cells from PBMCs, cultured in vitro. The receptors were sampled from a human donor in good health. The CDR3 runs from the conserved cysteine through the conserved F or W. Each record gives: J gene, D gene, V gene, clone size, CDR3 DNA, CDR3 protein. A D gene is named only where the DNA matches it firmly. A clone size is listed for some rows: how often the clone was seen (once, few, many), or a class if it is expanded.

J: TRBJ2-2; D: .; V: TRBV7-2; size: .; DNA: TGTGCCAGCAGCTTACATTCTTCGGGGGGCGCGATAACCGGGGAGCTGTTTTTT; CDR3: CASSLHSSGGAITGELFF
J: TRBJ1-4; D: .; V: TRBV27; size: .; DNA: TGTGCCAGCAGTCCACAGGGTTTTAGGGAAAAACTGTTTTTT; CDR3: CASSPQGFREKLFF
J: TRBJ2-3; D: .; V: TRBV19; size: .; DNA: TGTGCCAGTACCAAGGGGGATACGCAGTATTTT; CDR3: CASTKGDTQYF
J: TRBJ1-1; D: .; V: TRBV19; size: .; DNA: TGTGCCAGTAGTCCCCTGGTGGGAGGGAACACTGAAGCTTTCTTT; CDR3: CASSPLVGGNTEAFF
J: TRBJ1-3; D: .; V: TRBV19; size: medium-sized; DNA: TGTGCCAGTAGACCAACAGGCACTGGAAACACCATATATTTT; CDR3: CASRPTGTGNTIYF
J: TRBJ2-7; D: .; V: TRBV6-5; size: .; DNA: TGTGCCAGCAGTTACTACTTGGCGAACACCTACGAGCAGTACTTC; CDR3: CASSYYLANTYEQYF
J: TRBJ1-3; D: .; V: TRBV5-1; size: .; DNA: TGCGCCAGCAGCTTGGACTCTGGAAACACCATATATTTT; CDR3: CASSLDSGNTIYF
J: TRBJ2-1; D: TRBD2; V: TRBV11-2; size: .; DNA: TGTGCCAGCAGCTTAGATCTAGCGGAGTACAATGAGCAGTTCTTC; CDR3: CASSLDLAEYNEQFF
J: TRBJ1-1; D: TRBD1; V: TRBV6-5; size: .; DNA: TGTGCCAGCAGCCCGGGACAGGGGGCGAACACTGAAGCTTTCTTT; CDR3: CASSPGQGANTEAFF
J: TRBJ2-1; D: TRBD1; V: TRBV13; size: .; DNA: TGTGCCAGCATTCAAAAGACGTGGACAGGCGAGAGTAGCTCCTACAATGAGCAGTTCTTC; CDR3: CASIQKTWTGESSSYNEQFF
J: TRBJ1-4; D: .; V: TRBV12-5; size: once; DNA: TGTGCTAGTGGTCTCCGGGGGCCGGGGGAGGGCGAAAAACTGTTTTTT; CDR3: CASGLRGPGEGEKLFF
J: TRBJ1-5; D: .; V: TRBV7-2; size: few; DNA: TGTGCCAGCAGCCTGACTCGGACAGCTGCCCATCAGCCCCAGCATTTT; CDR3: CASSLTRTAAHQPQHF
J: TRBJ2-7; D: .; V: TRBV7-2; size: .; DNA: TGTGCCAGCAGCACGAGACAGGGAGGCGAGCAGTACTTC; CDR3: CASSTRQGGEQYF
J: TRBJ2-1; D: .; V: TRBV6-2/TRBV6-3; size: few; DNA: TGTGCCAGCAGTTATAGGAGGAATGAGCAGTTCTTC; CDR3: CASSYRRNEQFF
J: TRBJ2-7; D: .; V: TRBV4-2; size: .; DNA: TGTGCCAGCAGCCAACCCAATTTGGGGGGACGGAAGTACTACGAGCAGTACTTC; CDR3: CASSQPNLGGRKYYEQYF
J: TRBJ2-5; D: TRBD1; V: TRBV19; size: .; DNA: TGTGCCAGTGGCTCAGGGGGACAGTGGGAGACCCAGTACTTC; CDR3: CASGSGGQWETQYF
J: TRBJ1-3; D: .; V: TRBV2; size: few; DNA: TGTGCCAGCAGTGAAGGGGGACCGAACACCATATATTTT; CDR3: CASSEGGPNTIYF
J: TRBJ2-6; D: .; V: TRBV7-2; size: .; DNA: TGTGCCAGTAGACAGTCTGGGGCCAACGTCCTGACTTTC; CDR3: CASRQSGANVLTF
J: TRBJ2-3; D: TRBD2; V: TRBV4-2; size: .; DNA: TGTGCCAGCAGGGTAGCGGGAGGGCCGAGCACAGATACGCAGTATTTT; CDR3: CASRVAGGPSTDTQYF
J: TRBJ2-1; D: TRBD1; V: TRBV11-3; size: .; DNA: TGTGCCAGCAGCAGACGGGACAGCAACAATGAGCAGTTCTTC; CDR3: CASSRRDSNNEQFF
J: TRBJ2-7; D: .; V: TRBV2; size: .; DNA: TGTGCCAGCAGTGAAGATTTCTACGAGCAGTACTTC; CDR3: CASSEDFYEQYF
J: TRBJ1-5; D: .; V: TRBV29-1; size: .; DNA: TGCAGCGTTGAAGGGGTGGGGGCCAGCCTTAGCAATCAGCCCCAGCATTTT; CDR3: CSVEGVGASLSNQPQHF
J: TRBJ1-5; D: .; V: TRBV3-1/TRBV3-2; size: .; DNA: TGTGCCAGCAGCCAAGACAGGGGAGGTCAGCCCCAGCATTTT; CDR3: CASSQDRGGQPQHF
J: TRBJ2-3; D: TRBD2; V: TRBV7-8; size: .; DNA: TGTGCCAGCAGCCCACGGACTAGTGCAGATACGCAGTATTTT; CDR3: CASSPRTSADTQYF
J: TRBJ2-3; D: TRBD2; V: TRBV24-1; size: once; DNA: TGTGCCACCAGTGATCAAACTAGCGGGGGGGCCACAGATACGCAGTATTTT; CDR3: CATSDQTSGGATDTQYF
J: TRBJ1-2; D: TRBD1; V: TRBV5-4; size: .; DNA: TGTGCCAGCAGCTGGAAACAGGGGAACTATGGCTACACCTTC; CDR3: CASSWKQGNYGYTF
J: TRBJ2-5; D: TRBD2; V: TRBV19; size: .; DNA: TGTGCCAGTAGCCTCCGGTATATCGGAGCGGGGTACCAAGAGACCCAGTACTTC; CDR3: CASSLRYIGAGYQETQYF
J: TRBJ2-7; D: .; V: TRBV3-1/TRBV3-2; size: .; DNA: TGTGCCAGCAGCCAAACTACGGCGCTCTACGAGCAGTACTTC; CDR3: CASSQTTALYEQYF
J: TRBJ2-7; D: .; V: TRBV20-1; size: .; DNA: TGCAGTGCTAGTCCTACATCTTACGAGCAGTACTTC; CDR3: CSASPTSYEQYF
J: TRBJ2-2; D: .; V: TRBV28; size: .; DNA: TGTGCCAGCAACCCGGTGATGACAGGTCGGTTAGTGACCGGGGAGCTGTTTTTT; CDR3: CASNPVMTGRLVTGELFF
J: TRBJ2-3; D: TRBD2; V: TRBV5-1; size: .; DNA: TGCGCCAGCAGCTTCCGACTAGCGGGAGGGCCAGGCACAGATACGCAGTATTTT; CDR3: CASSFRLAGGPGTDTQYF
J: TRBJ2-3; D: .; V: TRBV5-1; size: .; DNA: TGCGCCAGCAGCTCTTCCGCTAGCACAGATACGCAGTATTTT; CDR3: CASSSSASTDTQYF
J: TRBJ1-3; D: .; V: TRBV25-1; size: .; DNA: TGTGCCAGCAGTGCGGGAGGTGGAAACACCATATATTTT; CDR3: CASSAGGGNTIYF
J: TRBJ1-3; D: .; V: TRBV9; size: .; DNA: TGTGCCAGCAGCCCAATGGGGATGGGCTCTGGAAACACCATATATTTT; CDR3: CASSPMGMGSGNTIYF
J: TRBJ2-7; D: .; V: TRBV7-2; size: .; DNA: TGTGCCAGCAGCTTAGCGAGAGGCTCAATACAATACGAGCAGTACTTC; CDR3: CASSLARGSIQYEQYF
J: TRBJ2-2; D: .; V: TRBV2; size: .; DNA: TGTGCCAGCGAAACCGGGACCAGAAACACCGGGGAGCTGTTTTTT; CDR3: CASETGTRNTGELFF
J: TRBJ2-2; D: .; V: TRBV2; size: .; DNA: TGTGCCCTCTCACCCGGGACAATGAACACCGGGGAGCTGTTTTTT; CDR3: CALSPGTMNTGELFF
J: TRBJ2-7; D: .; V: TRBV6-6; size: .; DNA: TGTGCCAGCAGTCCCCGAGGAGTCTCCTACGAGCAGTACTTC; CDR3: CASSPRGVSYEQYF
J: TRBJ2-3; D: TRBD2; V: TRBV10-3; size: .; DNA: TGTGCCATCAGTGAGCCCCCGCGGGGGGGGCGCACAGATACGCAGTATTTT; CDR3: CAISEPPRGGRTDTQYF
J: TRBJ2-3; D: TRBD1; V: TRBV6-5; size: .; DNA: TGTGCCAGCAGACCCGGACAGGGAGTAGCAGATACGCAGTATTTT; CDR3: CASRPGQGVADTQYF
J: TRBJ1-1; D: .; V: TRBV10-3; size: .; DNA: TGTGCCATCAGTGACAGGAAGAACACTGAAGCTTTCTTT; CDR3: CAISDRKNTEAFF
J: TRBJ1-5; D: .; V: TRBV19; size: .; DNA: TGTGCCAGTAGTAACGACCCCTGGGGGCCCCAGCATTTT; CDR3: CASSNDPWGPQHF
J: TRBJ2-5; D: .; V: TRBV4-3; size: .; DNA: TGCGCCAGCAGCCAAGATGCAGGGCAAGAGACCCAGTACTTC; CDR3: CASSQDAGQETQYF
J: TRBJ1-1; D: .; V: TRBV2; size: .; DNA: TGTGCCAGCAGTGAACAAGTAGCAGGGGTGGGCACTGAAGCTTTCTTT; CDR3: CASSEQVAGVGTEAFF